The clone carrying this TCR delta chain is medium-sized (0.01 to 0.1%) in the sample. A read error likely explains this, since a far larger clone differs by one base. Additional DNA sequences in this sample encode the identical CDR3. This CDR3 has 21 residues. Germline values: CDR1 GEAIGNYY, CDR2 EKD. The data were obtained in a study of gamma-delta T cells after stem cell transplantation. TCRdb re-analyzed the RT-PCR reads via CATT. In the table there are under 2,500 delta-chain clones, around 5.6% of which are singletons. Sequencing was performed on gamma-delta T cells. This clonotype originated in a human donor. It is not recorded whose cells these are; they may come from a transplant donor. The chain uses TRDV2 and TRDJ1, with 13 bases aligning to TRDD3. CDR3 region: CACDTILGLGDTWSYTDKLIF. The CDR3 DNA is TGTGCCTGTGACACTATCCTGGGACTGGGGGATACGTGGAGCTACACCGATAAGCTCATCTTT.